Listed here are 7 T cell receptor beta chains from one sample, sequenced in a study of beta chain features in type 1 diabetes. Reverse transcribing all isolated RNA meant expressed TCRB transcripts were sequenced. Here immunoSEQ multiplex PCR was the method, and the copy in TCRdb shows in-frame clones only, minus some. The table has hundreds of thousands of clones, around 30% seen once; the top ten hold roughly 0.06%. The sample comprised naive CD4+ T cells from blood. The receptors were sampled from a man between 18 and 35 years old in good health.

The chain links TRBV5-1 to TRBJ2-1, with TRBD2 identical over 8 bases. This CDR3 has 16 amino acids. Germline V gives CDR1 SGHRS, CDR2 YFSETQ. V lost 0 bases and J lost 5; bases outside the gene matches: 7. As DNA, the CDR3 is TGCGCCAGCAGCTTGGGCGGCGGGAGGTTACACAATGAGCAGTTCTTC. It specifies CASSLGGGRLHNEQFF.

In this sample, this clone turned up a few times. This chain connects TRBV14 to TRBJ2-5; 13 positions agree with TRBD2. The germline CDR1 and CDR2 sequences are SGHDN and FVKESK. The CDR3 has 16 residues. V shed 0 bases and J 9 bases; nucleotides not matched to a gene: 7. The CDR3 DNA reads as TGTGCCAGCAGCCAAGATGAACTAGCGGGAGGGAGGTCCCAGTACTTC. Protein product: CASSQDELAGGRSQYF. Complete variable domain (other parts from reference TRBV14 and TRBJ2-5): EAGVTQFPSHSVIEKGQTVTLRCDPISGHDNLYWYRRVMGKEIKFLLHFVKESKQDESGMPNNRFLAERTGGTYSTLKVQPAELEDSGVYFCASSQDELAGGRSQYFGPGTRLLVL.

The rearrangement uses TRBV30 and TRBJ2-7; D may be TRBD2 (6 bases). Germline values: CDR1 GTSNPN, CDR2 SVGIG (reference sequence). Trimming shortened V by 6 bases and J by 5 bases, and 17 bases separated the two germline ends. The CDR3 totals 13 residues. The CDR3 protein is CACLSGRLHEQYF. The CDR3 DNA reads TGTGCCTGCCTAAGCGGGCGTCTACACGAGCAGTACTTC. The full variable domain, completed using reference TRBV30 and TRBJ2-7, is SQTIHQWPATLVQPVGSPLSLECTVEGTSNPNLYWYRQAAGRGLQLLFYSVGIGQISSEVPQNLSASRPQDRQFILSSKKLLLSDSGFYLCACLSGRLHEQYFGPGTRLTVT.

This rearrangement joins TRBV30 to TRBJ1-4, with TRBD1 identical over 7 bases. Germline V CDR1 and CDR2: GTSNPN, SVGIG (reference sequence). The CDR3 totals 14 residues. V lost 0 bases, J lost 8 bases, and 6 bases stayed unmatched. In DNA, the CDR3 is TGTGCCTGGAGTGTTAGGGGGCGCTGGGAAAAACTGTTTTTT. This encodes CAWSVRGRWEKLFF.

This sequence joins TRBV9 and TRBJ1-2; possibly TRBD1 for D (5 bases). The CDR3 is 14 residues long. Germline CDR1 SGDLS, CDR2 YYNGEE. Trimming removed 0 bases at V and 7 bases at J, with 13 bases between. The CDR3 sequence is CASSVDARAIGYTF. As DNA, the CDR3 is TGTGCCAGCAGCGTAGACGCCAGGGCAATTGGCTACACCTTC. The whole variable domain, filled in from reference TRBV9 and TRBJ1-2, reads DSGVTQTPKHLITATGQRVTLRCSPRSGDLSVYWYQQSLDQGLQFLIQYYNGEERAKGNILERFSAQQFPDLHSELNLSSLELGDSALYFCASSVDARAIGYTFGSGTRLTVV.

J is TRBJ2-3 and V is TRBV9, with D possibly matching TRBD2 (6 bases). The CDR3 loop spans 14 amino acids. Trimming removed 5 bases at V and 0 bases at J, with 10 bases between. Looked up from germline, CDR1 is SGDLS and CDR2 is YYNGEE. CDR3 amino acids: CASSPGASTDTQYF. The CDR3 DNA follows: TGTGCCAGCAGTCCGGGAGCCAGCACAGATACGCAGTATTTT.

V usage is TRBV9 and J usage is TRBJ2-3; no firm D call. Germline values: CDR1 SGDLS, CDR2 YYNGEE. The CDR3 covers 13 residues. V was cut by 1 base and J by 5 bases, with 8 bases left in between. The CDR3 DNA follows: TGTGCCAGCAGCGTACTACGGCAAGATACGCAGTATTTT. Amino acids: CASSVLRQDTQYF. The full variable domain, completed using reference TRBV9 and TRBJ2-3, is DSGVTQTPKHLITATGQRVTLRCSPRSGDLSVYWYQQSLDQGLQFLIQYYNGEERAKGNILERFSAQQFPDLHSELNLSSLELGDSALYFCASSVLRQDTQYFGPGTRLTVL.